This T cell receptor (beta chain) was captured by sequencing in a study of OX40 agonist ivuxolimab in advanced cancers. Looking at the study overall: Age averaged around 60 years (range roughly 23 to 90), and 82.7% were male. Partial responses occurred in three patients (one hepatocellular carcinoma, two cutaneous melanoma).

A note on this clone: The target antigen is unknown.

Study outcomes and limitations: CD4+ and CD8+ T cells in blood underwent clonal expansion by week 6 at 0.1 to 3.0 mg/kg.

Patients with a history of autoimmune disease or on systemic immunosuppression were excluded. From germline, CDR1 is SNHLY and CDR2 FYNNEI. This CDR3 is built from 14 residues. With 9 bases clipped from V and 0 bases from J, the junction kept 4 bases outside the gene matches. Measured with immunoSEQ multiplex PCR; TCRdb has only the in-frame clones, and not every one. The sample lists more than 55,000 clones; 86% were seen once. The chain employs TRBV2 and TRBJ2-1, with TRBD2 matching 8 bases. This receptor was obtained from an adult with an advanced solid tumor such as melanoma, head and neck, liver or kidney cancer. The specimen was CD4+ or CD8+ T cells sorted from blood, collected in a trial of the OX40 agonist ivuxolimab. The CDR3 region is CASTSGRSYNEQFF. The CDR3 coding sequence is TGTGCCAGTACTAGCGGTCGCTCCTACAATGAGCAGTTCTTC. The complete variable domain, with remaining parts taken from reference TRBV2 and TRBJ2-1, reads EPEVTQTPSHQVTQMGQEVILRCVPISNHLYFYWYRQILGQKVEFLVSFYNNEISEKSEIFDDQFSVERPDGSNFTLKIRSTKLEDSAMYFCASTSGRSYNEQFFGPGTRLTVL.